The 24 T cell receptor beta chains given below trace back to one sample, sequenced in a study of neurological immune-mediated disorders. One entry per CDR3 protein, called by TCRdb with MiXCR from the 5' RACE reads. The sample consists of about 48,000 distinct CDR3 sequences, about 2% of them appearing once. Specimen: PBMCs. The receptor set was obtained from a woman in her 40s with multiple sclerosis.

This clonotype was seen repeatedly, ten times or more. This chain joins TRBV20-1 and TRBJ1-1, with D perhaps TRBD1 (5 bases). The length of the CDR3 is 15 residues. Looked up from germline, CDR1 is DFQATT and CDR2 is SNEGSKA (reference sequence). With 0 bases removed from V and 3 bases from J, the gap between germline ends came to 14 bases. CDR3 amino acids: CSAREDSYGDTEAFF. The CDR3 nucleotides are TGCAGTGCTAGAGAAGACAGTTACGGGGACACTGAAGCTTTCTTT.

This clonotype appeared many times. The chain has TRBV12-3 or TRBV12-4 and TRBJ1-4; D call uncertain. The CDR3 is made up of 15 amino acids. Trimming pared 2 bases from V and 8 bases from J, leaving 15 bases between. CDR3 loop: CASSLFDPGNEKLFF. In DNA, the CDR3 is TGTGCCAGCAGTTTATTCGACCCCGGGAACGAAAAACTGTTTTTT.

This clonotype has a count of ten or more. The chain uses TRBV2 and TRBJ2-3, with TRBD2 identical over 8 bases. The ends lost 7 bases at V and 9 bases at J; junction bases unmatched: 12. The CDR3 spans 14 residues. The germline V gene has CDR1 SNHLY and CDR2 FYNNEI. The CDR3 region is CASKARGAGWTQYF. CDR3 bases: TGTGCCAGCAAGGCGCGGGGGGCCGGTTGGACGCAGTATTTT.

This clonotype has a count of ten or more. V and J are TRBV20-1 and TRBJ2-5, with 11 positions matching TRBD2. J was trimmed by 5 bases and V by 6 bases; bases with no gene match: 11. The germline V gene encodes CDR1 DFQATT and CDR2 SNEGSKA (reference sequence). This CDR3 contains 15 residues. CDR3 sequence: CSAIAGGALGETQYF. CDR3 DNA sequence: TGCAGTGCCATAGCGGGGGGGGCCCTTGGGGAGACCCAGTACTTC.

This clonotype was found a few times. The chain employs TRBV29-1 and TRBJ2-7, with a weak D call TRBD1 (6 bases). The germline CDR1 and CDR2 sequences are SQVTM and ANQGSEA. The CDR3 is 11 residues long. Trimming took off 6 bases at V and 6 bases at J, with 12 bases between the two ends. The CDR3 reads CSVLTGSEQYF. Written as DNA, the CDR3 is TGCAGCGTCCTAACAGGGAGCGAGCAGTACTTC.

This clonotype was counted ten times or more. The rearrangement joins TRBV7-9 to TRBJ2-1; D might be TRBD2 (7 bases). Germline-derived CDR1 and CDR2 are SEHNR and FQNEAQ (reference sequence). V was pared by 4 bases and J by 6 bases, with 16 bases between. This CDR3 is 15 amino acids long. The chain's CDR3 is CASSSRGGPSNEQFF. The CDR3 DNA sequence: TGTGCCAGCAGCTCAAGGGGGGGACCAAGCAATGAGCAGTTCTTC.

This clonotype was seen at least ten times. The chain links TRBV20-1 to TRBJ1-4, with D unresolved. The CDR3 spans 13 residues. The germline V and J ends were trimmed by 4 bases and 8 bases, with 14 bases remaining between them. The V gene's germline CDR1 is DFQATT and CDR2 SNEGSKA (reference sequence). The CDR3 sequence is CSATAVPREKLFF. CDR3 nucleotides: TGCAGTGCTACGGCCGTCCCCAGAGAAAAACTGTTTTTT.

In its sample, this clonotype was seen many times. The CDR3 nucleotides read TGCGCCAGCAGAAGGGCGGGACGGAGCTCTGGAAACACCATATATTTT. Translating it yields CASRRAGRSSGNTIYF. The genes are TRBV4-1 and TRBJ1-3, with a weak D call TRBD1 (5 bases). Per germline, CDR1 MGHRA and CDR2 YSYEKL. Trimming took 6 bases from V and 0 from J, leaving 15 bases between them. CDR3 length: 16 residues.

Many counts were recorded for this clonotype. The chain recombines TRBV29-1 with TRBJ2-3; 9 nucleotides line up with TRBD2. The V gene's germline CDR1 is SQVTM and CDR2 ANQGSEA. This CDR3 contains 16 residues. Unmatched junction bases numbered 10, after V lost 6 bases and J lost 0 bases. The DNA of the CDR3 is TGCAGCGTAGAGGGACTAGCCTACTCTAGCACAGATACGCAGTATTTT. Translated: CSVEGLAYSSTDTQYF.

Of note for this clonotype: A much larger clone lies one base from this, so it may be a read error. Likely a read error: the CDR3 ends without its conserved phenylalanine or tryptophan. The V gene is TRBV7-2, the J gene TRBJ1-2; D perhaps matches TRBD1 (6 bases). The CDR3 extends over 15 amino acids. From germline, CDR1 is SGHTA and CDR2 FQGNSA. The germline V and J ends were trimmed by 2 bases and 8 bases, with 18 bases remaining between them. The DNA for the CDR3 is TGTGCCAGCAGCTTACCGCGGGGGCGCATGACAGGCTACACCGTC. The encoded protein is CASSLPRGRMTGYTV.

This clonotype was observed many times. The chain uses TRBV20-1 and TRBJ1-1; 9 bases align to TRBD1. The J segment lost 7 bases and the V segment lost 6 bases, leaving 3 bases of the junction unmatched. Germline V gives CDR1 DFQATT, CDR2 SNEGSKA (reference sequence). There are 11 residues in the CDR3. As DNA, the CDR3 is TGCAGTGCCGGGGACAGGGTTGAAGCTTTCTTT. Translated: CSAGDRVEAFF.

This clonotype was counted ten times or more. V and J are TRBV12-3 or TRBV12-4 and TRBJ1-5; tentative D call: TRBD1 (6 bases). The CDR3 contains 14 residues. Trimming removed 1 base from V and 7 bases from J, with 11 bases in between. CDR3 nucleotides: TGTGCCAGCAGTTTAGGGGGGCTCGGGCAGCCCCAGCATTTT. This sequence encodes CASSLGGLGQPQHF.

This clonotype appeared many times. This sequence joins TRBV20-1 and TRBJ1-2; D might be TRBD1 (6 bases). Deletions cut 6 bases from V and 5 bases from J, with 16 bases between. The CDR3 length is 13 residues. Per the germline V gene, CDR1 is DFQATT and CDR2 is SNEGSKA (reference sequence). This CDR3 reads CSAPDQGLYGYTF. The CDR3 DNA sequence: TGCAGTGCCCCTGACCAGGGGCTTTATGGCTACACCTTC.

This clonotype was observed many times. The rearrangement joins TRBV29-1 to TRBJ1-1; 8 bases fit TRBD1. The CDR3 loop spans 12 amino acids. Germline CDR1 SQVTM, CDR2 ANQGSEA. The junction had 5 bases not matched to a gene; V was cut back by 7 bases and J by 4 bases. In DNA, the CDR3 is TGCAGCGGGCGGGGACAGGCCACTGAAGCTTTCTTT. This sequence encodes CSGRGQATEAFF.

This clonotype appeared many times. This chain connects TRBV6-6 to TRBJ2-2, with D perhaps TRBD2 (5 bases). Looked up from germline, CDR1 is MNHNY and CDR2 is SVGAGI (reference sequence). The CDR3 covers 16 residues. The germline V and J ends were trimmed by 2 bases and 0 bases, with 10 bases remaining between them. Written as DNA, the CDR3 is TGTGCCAGCAGTTACGGAGGCCGAACGAACACCGGGGAGCTGTTTTTT. It encodes CASSYGGRTNTGELFF.

Many counts were recorded for this clonotype. A read error may account for a junction end that differs from germline. This chain joins TRBV20-1 and TRBJ2-1, with D possibly matching TRBD1 (6 bases). The germline gives CDR1 DFQATT, CDR2 SNEGSKA (reference sequence). This CDR3 spans 16 amino acids. The CDR3 spells CRAIKTGTHSYNEQFF. The DNA of the CDR3 is TGCAGGGCTATTAAAACCGGGACACACTCCTACAATGAGCAGTTCTTC.

This clonotype has at least ten counts. V usage is TRBV13 and J usage is TRBJ2-7; no firm D call. V shed 5 bases and J shed 3 bases, with 11 bases lying between them. This CDR3 comprises 13 residues. Looked up from germline, CDR1 is PRHDT and CDR2 is FYEKMQ (reference sequence). CDR3 nucleotides: TGTGCCAGCAGCCCTGTGGCCGGCTACGAGCAGTACTTC. It specifies CASSPVAGYEQYF.

This clonotype has ten or more counts. The rearrangement uses TRBV6-5 and TRBJ1-2; TRBD1 is a possible D gene (5 bases). The ends were cut back, 6 bases at V and 5 bases at J, with 16 bases in the middle. The V gene's germline CDR1 is MNHEY and CDR2 SVGAGI. There are 14 residues in the CDR3. The CDR3 reads CASRQPNGGYGYTF. As DNA, the CDR3 is TGTGCCAGCAGACAACCGAATGGGGGTTATGGCTACACCTTC.

This clonotype was detected ten times or more. The chain recombines TRBV10-3 with TRBJ1-1, with 7 bases identical to TRBD1. Per germline, CDR1 ENHRY and CDR2 SYGVKD. The J segment lost 10 bases and the V segment lost 10 bases, leaving 9 bases of the junction unmatched. This CDR3 spans 11 amino acids. The DNA of the CDR3 is TGTGCCACGTCTCAGGGGGATTTAGCTTTCTTT. Translated, it gives CATSQGDLAFF.

The table lists this clonotype with many counts. The chain combines TRBV14 with TRBJ1-1, with D unclear. Germline V gene sequence: CDR1 SGHDN, CDR2 FVKESK. This CDR3 spans 13 amino acids. Between the trimmed V and J ends, which lost 1 base and 5 bases, there was a span of 8 bases. CDR3 nucleotides: TGTGCCAGCAGCCAAGGGAGGAGAACTGAAGCTTTCTTT. Protein product: CASSQGRRTEAFF. The complete variable domain, with remaining parts taken from reference TRBV14 and TRBJ1-1, reads EAGVTQFPSHSVIEKGQTVTLRCDPISGHDNLYWYRRVMGKEIKFLLHFVKESKQDESGMPNNRFLAERTGGTYSTLKVQPAELEDSGVYFCASSQGRRTEAFFGQGTRLTVV.

This clonotype was seen ten or more times. V gene TRBV5-1 combines with J gene TRBJ2-3; D remains ambiguous. The CDR3 totals 14 residues. Per the germline V gene, CDR1 is SGHRS and CDR2 is YFSETQ. V was pared by 3 bases and J by 3 bases, with 11 bases between. The CDR3 nucleotides read TGCGCCAGCAGCTCTTACAGTGGAACAGATACGCAGTATTTT. Amino acid sequence: CASSSYSGTDTQYF.

At least ten counts were recorded for this clonotype. V gene TRBV20-1 combines with J gene TRBJ2-7; TRBD1 might be the D (6 bases). This CDR3 is built from 14 residues. V shed 6 bases and J shed 1 base, with 16 bases lying between them. From germline, CDR1 is DFQATT and CDR2 SNEGSKA (reference sequence). The CDR3 is CSAATGYGSYEQYF. CDR3 sequence (DNA): TGCAGTGCCGCGACAGGTTATGGATCCTACGAGCAGTACTTC.

At least ten counts were recorded for this clonotype. V usage is TRBV3-1 and J usage is TRBJ1-2; D uncertain. Trimming took 1 base from V and 2 from J, leaving 8 bases between them. Germline V gene lookup returns CDR1 LGHDT and CDR2 YNNKEL (reference sequence). The CDR3 has 14 residues. The DNA for the CDR3 is TGTGCCAGCAGCCAAGTCCGAGACAACTATGGCTACACCTTC. It translates to CASSQVRDNYGYTF.

This clonotype came up a few times. A clone one base away is much larger, so this may be a read error. The genes are TRBV12-3 or TRBV12-4 and TRBJ1-6, with D perhaps TRBD1 (5 bases). The CDR3 length is 15 residues. The CDR3 protein is CASSPQQGGNSHLHF. Here the CDR3 DNA reads TGTGCCAGCAGTCCCCAGCAGGGAGGTAATTCACACCTCCACTTT.